This is a list of T cell receptor beta chains from one sample in a study of early stage breast cancer tumors. Here immunoSEQ multiplex PCR was the method, and the copy in TCRdb shows in-frame clones only, minus some. The repertoire holds about 14,000 clones, around 80% seen once, with 7.5% to 8% in the top ten. Sequencing was carried out using normal breast tissue next to the tumor. The receptors shown here come from a person between 45 and 65 years old with breast cancer. The CDR3 runs from the conserved cysteine through the conserved F or W. The order of the fields is CDR3 protein, CDR3 DNA, clone size, J gene, V gene, D gene. A D gene is named only where the DNA matches it firmly. Not every row has a clone size; where given, it reads once, few, many or a size class.

CDR3: CASSPTGQSGGEFF
DNA: TGTGCCAGTAGTCCCACGGGACAGTCCGGGGGTGAGTTCTTC
size: NA
J: TRBJ2-1
V: TRBV19
D: NA

CDR3: CASSGSNTEETQYF
DNA: TGTGCCAGCAGCGGGTCCAACACGGAAGAGACCCAGTACTTC
size: NA
J: TRBJ2-5
V: TRBV7-2
D: NA

CDR3: CASRGQGAGQPQHF
DNA: TGTGCCAGCAGGGGACAGGGGGCTGGTCAGCCCCAGCATTTT
size: once
J: TRBJ1-5
V: TRBV7-9
D: TRBD1

CDR3: CASSSGTGQHSGNTIYF
DNA: TGTGCCAGCTCATCCGGGACAGGCCAACATTCTGGAAACACCATATATTTT
size: NA
J: TRBJ1-3
V: TRBV18
D: TRBD1

CDR3: CASSPPGIVSSYEQYF
DNA: TGCGCCAGCAGCCCACCAGGGATCGTGAGCTCCTACGAGCAGTACTTC
size: NA
J: TRBJ2-7
V: TRBV5-1
D: NA

CDR3: CASGRGPGSPLHF
DNA: TGTGCCAGTGGTAGGGGGCCCGGTTCACCCCTCCACTTT
size: NA
J: TRBJ1-6
V: TRBV19
D: TRBD1

CDR3: CASSSGGGNGELFF
DNA: TGTGCCAGTAGCTCGGGAGGGGGTAACGGGGAGCTGTTTTTT
size: once
J: TRBJ2-2
V: TRBV19
D: TRBD2

CDR3: CASLGLAEDYGYTF
DNA: TGTGCCAGCCTGGGGCTCGCGGAGGACTATGGCTACACCTTC
size: NA
J: TRBJ1-2
V: TRBV6-5
D: NA

CDR3: CASSLGRKQFF
DNA: TGTGCCAGCAGCTTAGGGCGGAAGCAGTTCTTC
size: NA
J: TRBJ2-1
V: TRBV7-9
D: NA

CDR3: CASSPGLAGVYEQYF
DNA: TGTGCCAGCAGTCCGGGACTAGCGGGAGTCTACGAGCAGTACTTC
size: NA
J: TRBJ2-7
V: TRBV27
D: TRBD2

CDR3: CASSRFIGDTDTQYF
DNA: TGTGCCAGTAGTAGGTTCATCGGGGACACAGATACGCAGTATTTT
size: NA
J: TRBJ2-3
V: TRBV19
D: NA

CDR3: CAWTPIATGELFF
DNA: TGTGCCTGGACCCCCATAGCGACCGGGGAGCTGTTTTTT
size: NA
J: TRBJ2-2
V: TRBV30
D: NA

CDR3: CASSASGTALGETQYF
DNA: TGTGCCAGCAGTGCCTCCGGGACAGCGTTAGGGGAGACCCAGTACTTC
size: NA
J: TRBJ2-5
V: TRBV25-1
D: TRBD1

CDR3: CASSLGFLCNNGYTF
DNA: TGTGCCAGCAGCTTAGGATTCCTTTGCAATAATGGCTACACCTTC
size: NA
J: TRBJ1-2
V: TRBV7-6
D: NA

CDR3: CASRRSDSPLHF
DNA: TGTGCCAGCAGACGTTCGGATTCACCCCTCCACTTT
size: NA
J: TRBJ1-6
V: TRBV25-1
D: NA

CDR3: CASSESTDTQYF
DNA: TGCGCCAGCAGCGAGAGCACAGATACGCAGTATTTT
size: NA
J: TRBJ2-3
V: TRBV5-1
D: NA

CDR3: CAWSDWQLSSGNTIYF
DNA: TGTGCCTGGAGTGACTGGCAGTTGAGCTCTGGAAACACCATATATTTT
size: NA
J: TRBJ1-3
V: TRBV30
D: NA

CDR3: CAISGRTSGITDTQYF
DNA: TGTGCCATCAGTGGACGGACTAGCGGGATCACAGATACGCAGTATTTT
size: NA
J: TRBJ2-3
V: TRBV10-3
D: TRBD2

CDR3: CASSEDAGGEQFF
DNA: TGTGCCAGCAGTGAAGACGCGGGGGGTGAGCAGTTCTTC
size: NA
J: TRBJ2-1
V: TRBV2
D: TRBD2

CDR3: CASSHSGTGAYNEQFF
DNA: TGTGCCAGCAGTCACTCCGGGACAGGGGCCTACAATGAGCAGTTCTTC
size: NA
J: TRBJ2-1
V: TRBV6-5
D: TRBD1

CDR3: CASSPREWTGNTEAFF
DNA: TGTGCCAGCTCACCCCGGGAGTGGACAGGGAACACTGAAGCTTTCTTT
size: NA
J: TRBJ1-1
V: TRBV18
D: TRBD1

CDR3: CASSPPGQGYEQFF
DNA: TGTGCCAGCTCACCACCGGGACAGGGTTATGAGCAGTTCTTC
size: NA
J: TRBJ2-1
V: TRBV18
D: TRBD1

CDR3: CASSLTGSVNNEQFF
DNA: TGTGCCAGCAGCTTAACAGGGTCCGTGAACAATGAGCAGTTCTTC
size: NA
J: TRBJ2-1
V: TRBV7-9
D: NA

CDR3: CASSLGGDGYTF
DNA: TGTGCCAGCAGCTTGGGGGGGGACGGCTACACCTTC
size: once
J: TRBJ1-2
V: TRBV7-2
D: NA

CDR3: CASSVGSPVHGYTF
DNA: TGTGCCAGCAGCGTAGGCAGCCCGGTACATGGCTACACCTTC
size: few
J: TRBJ1-2
V: TRBV9
D: NA

CDR3: CASSAQGARGANVLTF
DNA: TGTGCCAGCAGTGCTCAGGGGGCGCGAGGGGCCAACGTCCTGACTTTC
size: NA
J: TRBJ2-6
V: TRBV2
D: TRBD1

CDR3: CASLRQAYNNEQFF
DNA: TGTGCCAGCTTGAGACAGGCGTACAACAATGAGCAGTTCTTC
size: NA
J: TRBJ2-1
V: TRBV2
D: NA

CDR3: CASSPTSGRLSGETQYF
DNA: TGTGCCAGCAGCCCGACTAGCGGGAGACTCTCAGGAGAGACCCAGTACTTC
size: NA
J: TRBJ2-5
V: TRBV7-9
D: TRBD2

CDR3: CASSPVAGRETGGADTQYF
DNA: TGTGCCAGCTCACCGGTTGCGGGAAGGGAGACAGGGGGCGCGGATACGCAGTATTTT
size: NA
J: TRBJ2-3
V: TRBV18
D: TRBD1

CDR3: CASSLSAYNEQFF
DNA: TGTGCCAGCAGCTTATCAGCTTACAATGAGCAGTTCTTC
size: NA
J: TRBJ2-1
V: TRBV7-3
D: NA

CDR3: CASSEGGSYEQYF
DNA: TGCGCCAGCAGCGAGGGAGGGTCCTACGAGCAGTACTTC
size: few
J: TRBJ2-7
V: TRBV10-1
D: TRBD2

CDR3: CASSQDGGAEYYGYTF
DNA: TGCGCCAGCAGCCAAGATGGGGGTGCAGAGTACTATGGCTACACCTTC
size: NA
J: TRBJ1-2
V: TRBV4-3
D: NA

CDR3: CASSRRLAGGSTDTQYF
DNA: TGCGCCAGCAGCCGCCGACTAGCGGGGGGCTCCACAGATACGCAGTATTTT
size: NA
J: TRBJ2-3
V: TRBV4-3
D: TRBD2

CDR3: CASSFGQGAVDEQFF
DNA: TGTGCCAGCAGCTTCGGACAGGGGGCTGTTGATGAGCAGTTCTTC
size: NA
J: TRBJ2-1
V: TRBV7-2
D: TRBD1

CDR3: CASSFPGNEQFF
DNA: TGTGCCAGCAGCTTTCCGGGCAATGAGCAGTTCTTC
size: NA
J: TRBJ2-1
V: TRBV7-3
D: NA

CDR3: CASRMGRTNEKLFF
DNA: TGTGCCAGTAGGATGGGACGGACTAATGAAAAACTGTTTTTT
size: NA
J: TRBJ1-4
V: TRBV19
D: NA

CDR3: CASKGWYSNQPQHF
DNA: TGTGCCAGCAAGGGCTGGTATAGCAATCAGCCCCAGCATTTT
size: NA
J: TRBJ1-5
V: TRBV19
D: NA

CDR3: CASSLDLGEQFF
DNA: TGTGCCAGCAGCTTAGATTTGGGGGAGCAGTTCTTC
size: NA
J: TRBJ2-1
V: TRBV7-8
D: NA

CDR3: CASSLDVGDGYTF
DNA: TGTGCCAGCAGCTTAGACGTGGGGGATGGCTACACCTTC
size: NA
J: TRBJ1-2
V: TRBV11-2
D: NA

CDR3: CASSLAPLLLAGGLNEQFF
DNA: TGTGCCAGCAGCTTAGCTCCTCTCCTACTAGCGGGGGGGCTCAATGAGCAGTTCTTC
size: NA
J: TRBJ2-1
V: TRBV7-9
D: TRBD2

CDR3: CASSFLTGDSYNEQFF
DNA: TGTGCCAGCAGCTTCCTAACAGGGGACTCCTACAATGAGCAGTTCTTC
size: few
J: TRBJ2-1
V: TRBV7-6
D: TRBD1

CDR3: CASSHPGDREDTQYF
DNA: TGTGCCAGTAGTCACCCCGGGGACCGAGAAGATACGCAGTATTTT
size: NA
J: TRBJ2-3
V: TRBV19
D: NA

CDR3: CASSPLAENTGELFF
DNA: TGTGCCAGCAGCCCCTTAGCGGAGAACACCGGGGAGCTGTTTTTT
size: NA
J: TRBJ2-2
V: TRBV5-4
D: NA

CDR3: CASSPRQGWNTEAFF
DNA: TGTGCCAGCTCACCCCGACAGGGCTGGAACACTGAAGCTTTCTTT
size: NA
J: TRBJ1-1
V: TRBV18
D: TRBD1

CDR3: CASSVGARDLPGELFF
DNA: TGTGCCAGCAGCGTAGGGGCCCGGGACCTACCCGGGGAGCTGTTTTTT
size: NA
J: TRBJ2-2
V: TRBV9
D: NA

CDR3: CACQPRVDGYTF
DNA: TGTGCCTGCCAACCAAGGGTTGATGGCTACACCTTC
size: NA
J: TRBJ1-2
V: TRBV30
D: NA

CDR3: CASSTGGAVHGYTF
DNA: TGTGCCAGTAGTACAGGGGGCGCGGTTCACGGCTACACCTTC
size: NA
J: TRBJ1-2
V: TRBV19
D: TRBD1

CDR3: CASSPFTSEQYF
DNA: TGTGCCAGCAGTCCCTTTACTTCCGAGCAGTACTTC
size: NA
J: TRBJ2-7
V: TRBV28
D: NA

CDR3: CASSFGGGRPGELFF
DNA: TGTGCCAGCAGCTTTGGGGGGGGACGGCCCGGGGAGCTGTTTTTT
size: NA
J: TRBJ2-2
V: TRBV7-2
D: TRBD2

CDR3: CASSHRVYEQYF
DNA: TGTGCCAGCAGCCACAGGGTCTACGAGCAGTACTTC
size: NA
J: TRBJ2-7
V: TRBV6-6
D: NA

CDR3: CASKTGQYRNQPQHF
DNA: TGTGCCAGCAAAACAGGGCAGTACCGCAATCAGCCCCAGCATTTT
size: NA
J: TRBJ1-5
V: TRBV28
D: NA